Below, 32 T cell receptor beta chains from the same sample are listed, as sequenced in a study of shared clonotypes between healthy human individuals. Some clones are missing from TCRdb's copy, which holds only in-frame ones; the method was immunoSEQ multiplex PCR. The data contain roughly 1,000,000 clones, 75% to 85% of them seen just once; the ten biggest clones take up more than 0.55%. Material for sequencing was memory CD4+ T cells from PBMCs. Documented subset: CD45RA-negative fraction. The receptors shown here come from a man between 18 and 29 years old in good health. Some clones in this sample may be carry-over from other donors' samples.

Notes on this clone: This may be a read error: a much more frequent sequence differs by one nucleotide. The identical CDR3 is also encoded by other nucleotide sequences in the sample. The rearrangement uses TRBV7-8 and TRBJ2-7; no firm D call. Trimming took off 3 bases at V and 3 bases at J, with 3 bases between the two ends. Germline CDR1 reads SGHVS; CDR2 reads FQNEAQ. The CDR3 totals 11 residues. CDR3 nucleotides: TGTGCCAGCAGCTTGAGCTACGAGCAGTACTTC. Translating gives CASSLSYEQYF.

This rearrangement joins TRBV11-2 to TRBJ2-7, with 8 nucleotides matching TRBD2. The CDR3 spans 12 residues. CDR1 and CDR2 from the germline V gene are SGHAT and FQNNGV. The J segment lost 12 bases and the V segment lost 3 bases, leaving 7 bases of the junction unmatched. Here the CDR3 DNA reads TGTGCCAGCAGCTTTGAGCGGGAGAGGATGTACTTC. The encoded protein is CASSFERERMYF. Based on the CDR3 plus reference TRBV11-2 and TRBJ2-7, the full variable domain is EAGVAQSPRYKIIEKRQSVAFWCNPISGHATLYWYQQILGQGPKLLIQFQNNGVVDDSQLPKDRFSAERLKGVDSTLKIQPAKLEDSAVYLCASSFERERMYFGPGTRLTVT.

The rearrangement links TRBV5-1 to TRBJ2-5; weak D call: TRBD2 (6 bases). The V end lost 0 bases, the J end lost 4 bases, and 13 bases lay between the germline ends. The CDR3 runs to 15 residues. Germline CDR1 reads SGHRS; CDR2 reads YFSETQ. This CDR3 reads CASSLAFWRGETQYF. CDR3 DNA sequence: TGCGCCAGCAGCTTGGCCTTCTGGAGGGGAGAGACCCAGTACTTC.

This chain uses TRBV28 with TRBJ2-7, with 7 bases fitting TRBD2. After removal of 7 bases from V and 3 bases from J, the junction contained 9 bases not matched to a gene. The CDR3 is 14 residues long. Germline CDR1 is MDHEN and CDR2 is SYDVKM. As DNA, the CDR3 is TGTGCCAGCATAGGGGCTAGCGGTGACTACGAGCAGTACTTC. This gives the protein CASIGASGDYEQYF.

The chain links TRBV27 to TRBJ1-2; 8 bases line up with TRBD1. Germline V gene data show CDR1 as MNHEY and CDR2 as SMNVEV (reference sequence). J was trimmed by 7 bases and V by 6 bases; bases with no gene match: 10. This CDR3 is 14 amino acids long. CDR3 DNA: TGTGCCAGCAGCTACAACAGGGGGGTAGGTGGCTACACCTTC. The encoded protein is CASSYNRGVGGYTF.

The chain links TRBV2 to TRBJ1-2; maybe TRBD1 (6 bases). The ends were cut back, 6 bases at V and 1 base at J, with 15 bases in the middle. Germline loops: CDR1 SNHLY, CDR2 FYNNEI. The CDR3 totals 15 residues. The CDR3 region is CASSPIRDNNYGYTF. In nucleotides, the CDR3 is TGTGCCAGCAGCCCGATACGGGACAATAACTATGGCTACACCTTC.

The chain employs TRBV6-5 and TRBJ1-3; unclear D gene. This CDR3 is built from 16 residues. In germline, CDR1 is MNHEY, CDR2 SVGAGI. V lost 3 bases and J 0 bases, leaving 12 bases between the germline ends. For the CDR3, the DNA is TGTGCCAGCAGTTATCGGATCGGGTACTCTGGAAACACCATATATTTT. This gives the protein CASSYRIGYSGNTIYF.

This clone showed up just a few times. The genes are TRBV5-5 and TRBJ2-5; D is unresolved. The germline V and J ends were trimmed by 1 base and 3 bases, with 4 bases remaining between them. The CDR3 has 12 amino acids. Germline V lookup: CDR1 SGHKS, CDR2 YYEKEE (reference sequence). The CDR3 DNA sequence: TGTGCCAGCAGCTTGTGGGAAGAGACCCAGTACTTC. This gives the protein CASSLWEETQYF. The whole variable domain, remainder taken from reference TRBV5-5 and TRBJ2-5, is DAGVTQSPTHLIKTRGQQVTLRCSPISGHKSVSWYQQVLGQGPQFIFQYYEKEERGRGNFPDRFSARQFPNYSSELNVNALLLGDSALYLCASSLWEETQYFGPGTRLLVL.

The V call is TRBV5-4, the J call TRBJ1-2; possible D gene TRBD1, 6 bases. This CDR3 has 15 amino acids. Germline V gene lookup returns CDR1 SGHNT and CDR2 YYREEE (reference sequence). Trimming removed 6 bases from V and 0 bases from J, with 15 bases in between. The CDR3 protein is CASNSGQTTNYGYTF. CDR3 coding DNA: TGTGCCAGCAACAGTGGACAGACAACTAACTATGGCTACACCTTC.

This sequence joins TRBV27 and TRBJ2-3; no clear D. V lost 7 bases and J lost 0, with 23 bases in between. Germline CDR1 reads MNHEY; CDR2 reads SMNVEV (reference sequence). The CDR3 is 18 residues long. CDR3 DNA: TGTGCCAGCACCCCCGGTCAGGAGTGGCCCTCTAGCACAGATACGCAGTATTTT. This gives the protein CASTPGQEWPSSTDTQYF.

V usage is TRBV11-2 and J usage is TRBJ2-3; 7 bases are a match to TRBD2. Germline CDR1 reads SGHAT; CDR2 reads FQNNGV. The length of the CDR3 is 18 residues. The J segment lost 2 bases and the V segment lost 1 base, leaving 12 bases of the junction unmatched. CDR3 protein: CASSLGGSGRSTTDTQYF. In DNA, the CDR3 is TGTGCCAGCAGCTTAGGGGGTAGCGGGCGATCCACCACAGATACGCAGTATTTT.

V gene TRBV2 combines with J gene TRBJ1-1; 7 bases are shared with TRBD1. This CDR3 is 14 amino acids long. Per germline, CDR1 SNHLY and CDR2 FYNNEI. With 7 bases clipped from V and 1 base from J, the junction kept 6 bases outside the gene matches. CDR3 residues: CASTPGTANTEAFF. CDR3 DNA sequence: TGTGCCAGCACCCCCGGGACAGCGAACACTGAAGCTTTCTTT. Using reference TRBV2 and TRBJ1-1 for the parts outside the CDR3, the full variable domain is EPEVTQTPSHQVTQMGQEVILRCVPISNHLYFYWYRQILGQKVEFLVSFYNNEISEKSEIFDDQFSVERPDGSNFTLKIRSTKLEDSAMYFCASTPGTANTEAFFGQGTRLTVV.

The chain is built from TRBV11-2 and TRBJ1-2; D is unresolved. CDR1 and CDR2 (germline): SGHAT, FQNNGV. The V gene lost 6 bases and the J gene lost 5 bases, with 13 bases spanning the gap. The CDR3 has 13 residues. CDR3 in DNA: TGTGCCAGCAGTTCCAGCACACCGTATGGCTACACCTTC. It codes for CASSSSTPYGYTF. Variable domain in full (rest from reference TRBV11-2 and TRBJ1-2): EAGVAQSPRYKIIEKRQSVAFWCNPISGHATLYWYQQILGQGPKLLIQFQNNGVVDDSQLPKDRFSAERLKGVDSTLKIQPAKLEDSAVYLCASSSSTPYGYTFGSGTRLTVV.

This clone has a single count. This chain links TRBV5-4 with TRBJ2-6, with D perhaps matching TRBD1 (6 bases). This CDR3 spans 18 amino acids. The V end was cut by 3 bases, the J end by 0 bases, with 16 bases between. Germline V gene sequence: CDR1 SGHNT, CDR2 YYREEE (reference sequence). CDR3: CASSSAGRGISGANVLTF. CDR3 nucleotide sequence: TGTGCCAGCAGCTCGGCGGGCAGGGGCATCTCTGGGGCCAACGTCCTGACTTTC. Filled out from reference TRBV5-4 and TRBJ2-6, the complete variable domain reads ETGVTQSPTHLIKTRGQQVTLRCSSQSGHNTVSWYQQALGQGPQFIFQYYREEENGRGNFPPRFSGLQFPNYSSELNVNALELDDSALYLCASSSAGRGISGANVLTFGAGSRLTVL.

This clone came up once. V and J are TRBV7-9 and TRBJ1-2, with no clear D. The V end lost 9 bases, the J end lost 1 base, and 15 bases lay between the germline ends. Germline values: CDR1 SEHNR, CDR2 FQNEAQ (reference sequence). This CDR3 contains 14 residues. The CDR3 region is CASKKGGLNYGYTF. The DNA of the CDR3 is TGTGCCAGTAAAAAAGGTGGGCTTAACTATGGCTACACCTTC.

Comments on this clone: The same CDR3 is also encoded by other DNA sequences in this sample. The chain is built from TRBV25-1 and TRBJ2-5, with a possible D match to TRBD2 (6 bases). CDR3 size: 13 residues. The germline V gene encodes CDR1 MGHDK and CDR2 SYGVNS. V was clipped by 9 bases and J by 4 bases, with 15 bases between them. This chain's CDR3 is CASRGTPPETQYF. The DNA for the CDR3 is TGTGCCAGTCGGGGGACTCCGCCAGAGACCCAGTACTTC. The variable domain in full, with the rest retrieved from reference TRBV25-1 and TRBJ2-5, is EADIYQTPRYLVIGTGKKITLECSQTMGHDKMYWYQQDPGMELHLIHYSYGVNSTEKGDLSSESTVSRIRTEHFPLTLESARPSHTSQYLCASRGTPPETQYFGPGTRLLVL.

The rearrangement uses TRBV6-6 and TRBJ2-2, with 7 bases aligning to TRBD2. The CDR3 runs to 14 residues. Per the germline V gene, CDR1 is MNHNY and CDR2 is SVGAGI (reference sequence). Unmatched junction bases numbered 4, after V lost 6 bases and J lost 3 bases. In DNA, the CDR3 is TGTGCCAGCAGAGTGGGAGGGGACACCGGGGAGCTGTTTTTT. Translating it yields CASRVGGDTGELFF.

The chain has TRBV5-1 and TRBJ2-1, with 8 bases that match TRBD1. The germline gives CDR1 SGHRS, CDR2 YFSETQ. J was trimmed by 10 bases and V by 4 bases; bases with no gene match: 4. The CDR3 loop spans 12 amino acids. CDR3 protein: CASSLQGVEQFF. CDR3 DNA: TGCGCCAGCAGCCTACAGGGGGTCGAGCAGTTCTTC.

The chain links TRBV28 to TRBJ2-3; 7 nucleotides match TRBD2. This CDR3 has 15 residues. Per the germline V gene, CDR1 is MDHEN and CDR2 is SYDVKM. The J segment lost 4 bases and the V segment lost 6 bases, leaving 10 bases of the junction unmatched. The CDR3 here is CASRRTGGRPDTQYF. As DNA, the CDR3 is TGTGCCAGCAGGCGGACGGGCGGGAGACCAGATACGCAGTATTTT.

J is TRBJ1-2 and V is TRBV28; perhaps TRBD1 as D (5 bases). The V gene lost 3 bases and the J gene lost 4 bases, with 12 bases spanning the gap. The CDR3 is 14 amino acids. The germline V gene has CDR1 MDHEN and CDR2 SYDVKM. CDR3 in DNA: TGTGCCAGCAGTTTCGGCAGGGAGGTCTATGGCTACACCTTC. Translation: CASSFGREVYGYTF.

This clone has a count of ten or more. The rearrangement joins TRBV7-6 to TRBJ2-2; D gene uncertain. Germline-derived CDR1 and CDR2 are SGHVS and FNYEAQ. The V gene lost 1 base and the J gene lost 1 base, with 7 bases spanning the gap. This CDR3 contains 15 residues. CDR3 residues: CASSLDRMNTGELFF. CDR3 in DNA: TGTGCCAGCAGCTTAGATAGAATGAACACCGGGGAGCTGTTTTTT. Using reference TRBV7-6 and TRBJ2-2 for the parts outside the CDR3, the full variable domain is GAGVSQSPRYKVTKRGQDVALRCDPISGHVSLYWYRQALGQGPEFLTYFNYEAQQDKSGLPNDRFSAERPEGSISTLTIQRTEQRDSAMYRCASSLDRMNTGELFFGEGSRLTVL.

The gene calls are TRBV7-2 and TRBJ2-2, with unresolved D. This CDR3 is built from 14 residues. CDR1 SGHTA and CDR2 FQGNSA come from the germline V gene. The V gene lost 6 bases and the J gene lost 2 bases, with 10 bases spanning the gap. In nucleotides, the CDR3 is TGTGCCAGCAGTAACCAAAGAAACACCGGGGAGCTGTTTTTT. Its protein product is CASSNQRNTGELFF.

The rearrangement joins TRBV15 to TRBJ1-2; 9 bases align to TRBD1. The junction had 7 bases not matched to a gene; V was cut back by 0 bases and J by 5 bases. There are 16 residues in the CDR3. Germline CDR1 reads LNHNV; CDR2 reads YYDKDF (reference sequence). CDR3 nucleotide sequence: TGTGCCACCAGCAGAGATAAGGGACAGGGTCTTTATGGCTACACCTTC. Protein sequence: CATSRDKGQGLYGYTF.

Only a few counts were recorded for this clone. The chain has TRBV28 and TRBJ1-3, with TRBD1 matching over 9 bases. CDR1 MDHEN and CDR2 SYDVKM come from the germline V gene. Trimming at V came to 10 bases and at J to 3 bases, leaving 10 bases not matched to a gene. This CDR3 comprises 15 residues. In DNA form, the CDR3 reads TGTGCCACCACTGACAGGGGGACCTTTGGAAACACCATATATTTT. Translating it yields CATTDRGTFGNTIYF.

The genes are TRBV28 and TRBJ1-2; the D gene is possibly TRBD1 (5 bases). The CDR3 totals 14 residues. Per germline, CDR1 MDHEN and CDR2 SYDVKM. V lost 2 bases and J 8 bases, leaving 15 bases between the germline ends. The CDR3 here is CASSLVQGYSGYTF. CDR3 coding DNA: TGTGCCAGCAGTTTAGTTCAGGGTTATAGCGGCTACACCTTC.

Notes on this clone: This likely traces to a read error, being one base from a far larger clone. The V call is TRBV29-1, the J call TRBJ2-2; a possible D gene is TRBD2 (7 bases). V lost 5 bases, J lost 5 bases, and 18 bases lay in between. CDR1 SQVTM and CDR2 ANQGSEA come from the germline V gene. This CDR3 is built from 15 residues. CDR3 in DNA: TGCAGCGTTTCGCCCGACGGGGGGCGGACCGGGGAGCTGTTTTTT. Its translation: CSVSPDGGRTGELFF.

This rearrangement joins TRBV4-2 to TRBJ1-4, with D unclear. CDR3 length: 14 residues. Germline CDR1 and CDR2: LGHNA and YNFKEQ. The V and J ends lost 4 bases and 8 bases respectively, with 14 bases between them. The CDR3 here is CASSLGSFGEKLFF. The CDR3 nucleotides are TGTGCCAGCAGCCTCGGATCCTTTGGGGAAAAACTGTTTTTT.

The CDR3 is CASSPPRSGVGANVLTF. Here the CDR3 DNA reads TGTGCCAGCTCACCACCCAGGTCTGGGGTCGGGGCCAACGTCCTGACTTTC. The rearrangement joins TRBV18 to TRBJ2-6; D gene ambiguous. V was shortened by 0 bases and J by 4 bases, with 13 bases between the two germline ends. Germline V gives CDR1 KGHSH, CDR2 LQKENI. The CDR3 consists of 17 residues.

This clone was picked up one time. V is TRBV4-1 and J is TRBJ2-3; TRBD2 is a possible D gene (5 bases). V was shortened by 4 bases and J by 3 bases, with 17 bases between the two germline ends. Germline values: CDR1 MGHRA, CDR2 YSYEKL. This CDR3 is 16 amino acids long. CDR3 coding DNA: TGCGCCAGCAGCCGGTCAGAGGGCGAAACAACAGATACGCAGTATTTT. It encodes CASSRSEGETTDTQYF.

The chain links TRBV29-1 to TRBJ2-1; a possible D gene is TRBD1 (6 bases). CDR1 and CDR2 (germline): SQVTM, ANQGSEA. This CDR3 contains 14 residues. The V end lost 6 bases, the J end lost 8 bases, and 20 bases lay between the germline ends. The CDR3 sequence: CSVVDFIGGHEQFF. Here the CDR3 DNA reads TGCAGCGTCGTAGATTTTATAGGGGGACATGAGCAGTTCTTC.

The chain has TRBV7-9 and TRBJ1-2, with D unclear. The CDR3 is 12 residues long. Looked up from germline, CDR1 is SEHNR and CDR2 is FQNEAQ (reference sequence). V was trimmed by 5 bases and J by 1 base, leaving 5 bases between them. This CDR3 is CASSRGNYGYTF. Here the CDR3 DNA reads TGTGCCAGCAGCCGGGGTAACTATGGCTACACCTTC.

V gene TRBV29-1 combines with J gene TRBJ2-7, with D perhaps matching TRBD1 (6 bases). V lost 1 base and J 3 bases, leaving 10 bases between the germline ends. The CDR3 loop spans 13 amino acids. CDR1 SQVTM and CDR2 ANQGSEA come from the germline V gene. The CDR3, as DNA: TGCAGCGTTGAAGGAGGACAGAGCTACGAGCAGTACTTC. The encoded protein is CSVEGGQSYEQYF.